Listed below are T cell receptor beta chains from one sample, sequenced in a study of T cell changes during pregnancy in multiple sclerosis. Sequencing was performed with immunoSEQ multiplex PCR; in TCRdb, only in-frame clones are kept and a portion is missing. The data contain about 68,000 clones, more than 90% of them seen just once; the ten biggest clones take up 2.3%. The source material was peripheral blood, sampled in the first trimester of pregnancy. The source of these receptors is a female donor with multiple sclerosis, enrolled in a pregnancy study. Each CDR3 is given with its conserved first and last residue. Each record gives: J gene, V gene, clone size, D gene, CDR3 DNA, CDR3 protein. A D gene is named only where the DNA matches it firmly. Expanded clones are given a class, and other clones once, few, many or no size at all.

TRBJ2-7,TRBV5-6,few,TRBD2,TGTGCCAGCAGCCGCGGGAGGCCCTCCTACGAGCAGTACTTC,CASSRGRPSYEQYF
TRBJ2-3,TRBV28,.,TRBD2,TGTGCCAGCAGCGGGGCCCGGGCGGGAGATGCAGATACGCAGTATTTT,CASSGARAGDADTQYF
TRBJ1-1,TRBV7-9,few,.,TGTGCCAGTGCAGGCCCTGAAGCTTTCTTT,CASAGPEAFF
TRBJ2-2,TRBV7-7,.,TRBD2,TGTGCCAGCAGCCCTGGACTAGCCGCCGGGGAGCTGTTTTTT,CASSPGLAAGELFF
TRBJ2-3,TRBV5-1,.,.,TGCGCCAGCAGCTTCCCGCCGGTCACAGATACGCAGTATTTT,CASSFPPVTDTQYF
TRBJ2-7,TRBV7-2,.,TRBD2,TGTGCCAGCAGCTTAGGGACTAGCGCCGTATACGAGCAGTACTTC,CASSLGTSAVYEQYF
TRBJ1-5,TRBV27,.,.,TGTGCCAGCAGTCGGGGGGATCAGCCCCAGCATTTT,CASSRGDQPQHF
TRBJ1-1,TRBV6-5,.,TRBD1,TGTGCCAGCAGTTACCAGGGGGCGCAGACTGAAGCTTTCTTT,CASSYQGAQTEAFF
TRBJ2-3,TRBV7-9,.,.,TGTGCCAGCAGCCCCCAAGCGAGGAGCCTAGATACGCAGTATTTT,CASSPQARSLDTQYF
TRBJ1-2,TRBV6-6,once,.,TGTGCCAGCAGTTACGAGTCTAGCTATGGCTACACCTTC,CASSYESSYGYTF
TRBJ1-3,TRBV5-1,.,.,TGCGCCACCAAACCGGGAGGTGGCAGGGTTGGAAACACCATATATTTT,CATKPGGGRVGNTIYF
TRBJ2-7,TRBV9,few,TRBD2,TGTGCCAGCAGCCCCCGGTCTCAGAGCGGGAATGGCGAGCAGTACTTC,CASSPRSQSGNGEQYF
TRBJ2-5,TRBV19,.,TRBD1,TGTGCCAGTAGTACGGGACAGGGGGGAGAGACCCAGTACTTC,CASSTGQGGETQYF
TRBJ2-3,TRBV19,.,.,TGTGCCAGTAGAGGAAGAAGGGGGACCGACACAGATACGCAGTATTTT,CASRGRRGTDTDTQYF
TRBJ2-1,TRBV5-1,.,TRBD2,TGCGCCAGCAGCTTGGTCGGGAGGCGGCCATACAATGAGCAGTTCTTC,CASSLVGRRPYNEQFF
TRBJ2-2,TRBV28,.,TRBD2,TGTGCCAGCAGATTTAGCGGGGCCCACACCGGGGAGCTGTTTTTT,CASRFSGAHTGELFF
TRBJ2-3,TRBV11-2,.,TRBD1,TGTGCCAGCAGCCGAGGACAGGGCTCGGCAGATACGCAGTATTTT,CASSRGQGSADTQYF
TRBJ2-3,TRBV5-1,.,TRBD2,TGCGCCAGCAGCTTTTTCTCGACTAGCGGGAGCTCAGATACGCAGTATTTT,CASSFFSTSGSSDTQYF
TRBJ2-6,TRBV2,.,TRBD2,TGTGCCAGCAACTCGGGAGTACTAGCGGATACTGGGGCCAACGTCCTGACTTTC,CASNSGVLADTGANVLTF
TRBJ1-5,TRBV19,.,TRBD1,TGTGCCAGTAGTCCGAGGACAGGGTGGCAGCCCCAGCATTTT,CASSPRTGWQPQHF
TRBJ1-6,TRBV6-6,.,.,TGTGCCAGCAGTTACGCCGACATACTAGAGTCACCCCTCCACTTT,CASSYADILESPLHF
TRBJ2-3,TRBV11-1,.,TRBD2,TGTGCCAGCAGTCTAGCGGGGGAAAGCACAGATACGCAGTATTTT,CASSLAGESTDTQYF
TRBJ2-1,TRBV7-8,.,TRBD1,TGTGCCAGCAGCTCCACAGGGGGCTCCTACAATGAGCAGTTCTTC,CASSSTGGSYNEQFF
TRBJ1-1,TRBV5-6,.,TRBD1,TGTGCCAGCAGCTTAGGGACAGGGCTCGCCACTGAAGCTTTCTTT,CASSLGTGLATEAFF
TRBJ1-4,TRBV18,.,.,TGTGCCAGCTCACCCCGTCAACAGATTTTGGTTGAAAAACTGTTTTTT,CASSPRQQILVEKLFF
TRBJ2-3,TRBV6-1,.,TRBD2,TGTGCCAGCAGATGGACTAGCGGAAGCACAGATACGCAGTATTTT,CASRWTSGSTDTQYF
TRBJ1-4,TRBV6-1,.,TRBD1,TGTGCCAGCAGTGAATTTGGCGGACAGGGGTTACAAAAACTGTTTTTT,CASSEFGGQGLQKLFF
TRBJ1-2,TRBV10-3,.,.,TGTGCCATCAGGCCCAACAGGGATCGTGACTATGGCTACACCTTC,CAIRPNRDRDYGYTF
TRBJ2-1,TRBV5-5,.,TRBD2,TGTGCCAGCAGTTTAAGCGGGGGGACTTACAATGAGCAGTTCTTC,CASSLSGGTYNEQFF
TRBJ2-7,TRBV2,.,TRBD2,TGTGCCAGCAGTGATTTAACCCCAGCTAGCGGGAGGGCCGGGATATACTCGTACGAGCAGTACTTC,CASSDLTPASGRAGIYSYEQYF
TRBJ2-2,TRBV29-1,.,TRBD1,TGCAGCGTGGACAGGGGAAGCACCGGGGAGCTGTTTTTT,CSVDRGSTGELFF
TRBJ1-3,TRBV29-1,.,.,TGCAGCGGGGAGACTTCTGGAAACACCATATATTTT,CSGETSGNTIYF
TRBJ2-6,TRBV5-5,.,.,TGTGCCAGCAGCTGGTTCCGACAGGAAATCCTCTCTGGGGCCAACGTCCTGACTTTC,CASSWFRQEILSGANVLTF
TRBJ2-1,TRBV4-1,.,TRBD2,TGCGCCAGCAGCCAGGGGACTAGCGGGGGGTATGAGCAGTTCTTC,CASSQGTSGGYEQFF